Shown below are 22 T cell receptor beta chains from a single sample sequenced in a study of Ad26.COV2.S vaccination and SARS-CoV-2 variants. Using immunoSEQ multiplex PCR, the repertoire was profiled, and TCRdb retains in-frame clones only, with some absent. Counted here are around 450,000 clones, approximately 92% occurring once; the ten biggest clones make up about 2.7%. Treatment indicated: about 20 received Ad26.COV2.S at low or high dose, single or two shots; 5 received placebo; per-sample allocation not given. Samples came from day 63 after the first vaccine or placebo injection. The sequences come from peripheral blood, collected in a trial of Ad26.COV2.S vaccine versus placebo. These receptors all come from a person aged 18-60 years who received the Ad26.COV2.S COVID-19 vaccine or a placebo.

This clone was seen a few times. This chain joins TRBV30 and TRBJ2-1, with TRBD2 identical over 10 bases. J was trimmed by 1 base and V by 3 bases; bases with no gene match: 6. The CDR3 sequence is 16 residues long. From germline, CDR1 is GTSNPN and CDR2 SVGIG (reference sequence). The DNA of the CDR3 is TGTGCCTGGAGCATACCGGGACTAGCGTCCTACAATGAGCAGTTCTTC. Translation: CAWSIPGLASYNEQFF. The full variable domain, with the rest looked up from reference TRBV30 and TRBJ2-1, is SQTIHQWPATLVQPVGSPLSLECTVEGTSNPNLYWYRQAAGRGLQLLFYSVGIGQISSEVPQNLSASRPQDRQFILSSKKLLLSDSGFYLCAWSIPGLASYNEQFFGPGTRLTVL.

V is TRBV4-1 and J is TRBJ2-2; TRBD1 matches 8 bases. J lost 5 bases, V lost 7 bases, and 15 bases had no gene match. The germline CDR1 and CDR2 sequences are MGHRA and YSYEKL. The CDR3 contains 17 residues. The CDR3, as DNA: TGCGCCAGCAAAACACTCTACAGGGGGTCGGAAACCGGGGAGCTGTTTTTT. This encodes CASKTLYRGSETGELFF.

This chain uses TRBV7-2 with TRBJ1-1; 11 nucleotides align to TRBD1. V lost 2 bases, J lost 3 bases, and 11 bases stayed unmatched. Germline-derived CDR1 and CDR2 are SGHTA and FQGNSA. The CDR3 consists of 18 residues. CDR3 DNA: TGTGCCAGCAGCTTATTCGCATGGTTGGGACAGGGGGACACTGAAGCTTTCTTT. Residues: CASSLFAWLGQGDTEAFF.

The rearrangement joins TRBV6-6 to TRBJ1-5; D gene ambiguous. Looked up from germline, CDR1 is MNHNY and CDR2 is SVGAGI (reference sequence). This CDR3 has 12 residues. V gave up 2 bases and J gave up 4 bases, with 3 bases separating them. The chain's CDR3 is CASSYANQPQHF. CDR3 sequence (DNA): TGTGCCAGCAGTTACGCTAATCAGCCCCAGCATTTT.

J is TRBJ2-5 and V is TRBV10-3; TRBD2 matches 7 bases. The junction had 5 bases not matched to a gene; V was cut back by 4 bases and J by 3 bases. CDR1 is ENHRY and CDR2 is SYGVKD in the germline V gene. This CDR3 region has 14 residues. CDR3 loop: CAISGEGREETQYF. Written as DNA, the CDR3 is TGTGCCATCAGTGGGGAGGGGCGAGAAGAGACCCAGTACTTC.

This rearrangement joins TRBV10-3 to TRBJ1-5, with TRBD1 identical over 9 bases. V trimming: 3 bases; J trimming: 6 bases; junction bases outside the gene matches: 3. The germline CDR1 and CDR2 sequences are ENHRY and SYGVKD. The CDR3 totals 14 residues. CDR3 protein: CAISEQGASQPQHF. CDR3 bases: TGTGCCATCAGTGAACAGGGGGCTTCTCAGCCCCAGCATTTT.

The CDR3 protein is CASSAQGLPSGNTIYF. The CDR3 DNA follows: TGTGCCAGCAGTGCCCAGGGACTCCCCTCTGGAAACACCATATATTTT. The J gene is TRBJ1-3, the V gene TRBV2, with D possibly TRBD1 on 5 matching bases. The CDR3 is made up of 16 amino acids. CDR1 and CDR2 (germline): SNHLY, FYNNEI. With 4 bases removed from V and 0 bases from J, the gap between germline ends came to 13 bases.

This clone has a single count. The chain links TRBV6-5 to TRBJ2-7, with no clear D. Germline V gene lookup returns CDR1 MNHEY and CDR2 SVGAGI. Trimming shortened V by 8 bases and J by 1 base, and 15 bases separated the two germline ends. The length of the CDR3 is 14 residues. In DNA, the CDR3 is TGTGCCAGCGGACCGACGGGCCTTTCCTACGAGCAGTACGTC. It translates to CASGPTGLSYEQYV.

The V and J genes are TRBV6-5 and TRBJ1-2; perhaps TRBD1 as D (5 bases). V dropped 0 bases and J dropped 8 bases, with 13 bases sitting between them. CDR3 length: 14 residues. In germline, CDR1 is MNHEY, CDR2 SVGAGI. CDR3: CASSYSVTRQGYTF. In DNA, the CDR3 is TGTGCCAGCAGTTACTCTGTGACGCGACAGGGCTACACCTTC.

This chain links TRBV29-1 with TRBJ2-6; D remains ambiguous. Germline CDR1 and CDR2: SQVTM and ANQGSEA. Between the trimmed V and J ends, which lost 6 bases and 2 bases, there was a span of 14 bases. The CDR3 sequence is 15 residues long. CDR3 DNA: TGCAGCGTCGTGGCTGGCGTTACTGGGGCCAACGTCCTGACTTTC. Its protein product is CSVVAGVTGANVLTF.

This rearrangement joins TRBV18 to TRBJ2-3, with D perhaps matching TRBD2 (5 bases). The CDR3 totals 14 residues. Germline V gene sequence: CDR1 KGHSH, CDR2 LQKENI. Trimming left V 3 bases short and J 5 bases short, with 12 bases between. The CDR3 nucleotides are TGTGCCAGCTCACCGAGGCTCGAGGGAGATACGCAGTATTTT. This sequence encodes CASSPRLEGDTQYF.

The CDR3 bases are TGCGCCAGCTCTAAAGACAATGAAAAACTGTTTTTT. Protein: CASSKDNEKLFF. The gene calls are TRBV5-1 and TRBJ1-4; D gene ambiguous. Per the germline V gene, CDR1 is SGHRS and CDR2 is YFSETQ. Deletions cut 7 bases from V and 5 bases from J, with 9 bases between. The CDR3 runs to 12 residues.

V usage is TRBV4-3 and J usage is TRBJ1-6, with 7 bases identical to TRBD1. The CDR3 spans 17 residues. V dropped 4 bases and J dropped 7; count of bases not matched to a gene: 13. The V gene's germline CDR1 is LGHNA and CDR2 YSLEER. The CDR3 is CASSLSGGAGLNSPLHF. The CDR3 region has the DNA TGCGCCAGCAGCCTGTCAGGGGGGGCAGGGCTCAATTCACCCCTCCACTTT.

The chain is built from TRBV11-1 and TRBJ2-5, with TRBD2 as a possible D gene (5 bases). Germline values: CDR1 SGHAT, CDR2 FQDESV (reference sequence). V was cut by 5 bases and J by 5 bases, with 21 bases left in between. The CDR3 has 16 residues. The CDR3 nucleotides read TGTGCCAGCAGCCGCGGCGGCTCAGGACTTGTGGAGACCCAGTACTTC. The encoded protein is CASSRGGSGLVETQYF.

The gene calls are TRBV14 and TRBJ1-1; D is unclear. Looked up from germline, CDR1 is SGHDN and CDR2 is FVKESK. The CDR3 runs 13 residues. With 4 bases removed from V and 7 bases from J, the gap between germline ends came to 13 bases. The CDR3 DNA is TGTGCCAGCAGCCGAGGATTACAGCTTGAAGCTTTCTTT. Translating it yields CASSRGLQLEAFF. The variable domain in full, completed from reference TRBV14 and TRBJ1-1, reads EAGVTQFPSHSVIEKGQTVTLRCDPISGHDNLYWYRRVMGKEIKFLLHFVKESKQDESGMPNNRFLAERTGGTYSTLKVQPAELEDSGVYFCASSRGLQLEAFFGQGTRLTVV.

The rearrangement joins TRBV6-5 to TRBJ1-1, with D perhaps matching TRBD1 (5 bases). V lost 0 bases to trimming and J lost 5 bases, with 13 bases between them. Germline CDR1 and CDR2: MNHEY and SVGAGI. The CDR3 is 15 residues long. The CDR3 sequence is CASSYSGGSRTEAFF. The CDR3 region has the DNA TGTGCCAGCAGTTACTCTGGGGGGAGTAGGACTGAAGCTTTCTTT.

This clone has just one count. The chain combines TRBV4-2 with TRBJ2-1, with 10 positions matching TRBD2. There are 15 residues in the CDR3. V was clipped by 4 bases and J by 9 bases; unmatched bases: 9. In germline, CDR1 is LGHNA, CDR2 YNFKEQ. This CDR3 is CASSRVLAGASEQFF. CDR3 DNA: TGTGCCAGCAGCCGGGTCCTAGCGGGGGCCTCTGAGCAGTTCTTC.

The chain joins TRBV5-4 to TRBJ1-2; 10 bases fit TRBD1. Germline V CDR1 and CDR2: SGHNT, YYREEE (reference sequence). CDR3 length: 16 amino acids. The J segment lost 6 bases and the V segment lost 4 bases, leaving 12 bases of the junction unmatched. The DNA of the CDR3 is TGTGCCAGCAGCCCGGCCACGGGACAGGGGTCTGATGGCTACACCTTC. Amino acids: CASSPATGQGSDGYTF.

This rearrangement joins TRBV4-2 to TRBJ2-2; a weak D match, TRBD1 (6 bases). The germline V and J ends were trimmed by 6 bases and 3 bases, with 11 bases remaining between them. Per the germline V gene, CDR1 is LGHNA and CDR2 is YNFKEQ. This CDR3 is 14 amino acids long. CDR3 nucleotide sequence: TGTGCCAGCAGGCCGGGACAAGACACCGGGGAGCTGTTTTTT. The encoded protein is CASRPGQDTGELFF.

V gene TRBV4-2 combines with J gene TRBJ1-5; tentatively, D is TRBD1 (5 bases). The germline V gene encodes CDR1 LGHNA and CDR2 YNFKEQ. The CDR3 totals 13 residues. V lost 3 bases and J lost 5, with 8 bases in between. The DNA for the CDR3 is TGTGCCAGCAGCCAGGACACTCATCAGCCCCAGCATTTT. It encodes CASSQDTHQPQHF.

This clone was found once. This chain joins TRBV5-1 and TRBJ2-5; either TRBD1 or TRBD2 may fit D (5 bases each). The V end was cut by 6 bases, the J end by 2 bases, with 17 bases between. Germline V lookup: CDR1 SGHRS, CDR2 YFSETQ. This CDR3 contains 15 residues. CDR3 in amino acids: CASTLGLGSQETQYF. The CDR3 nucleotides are TGCGCCAGCACCCTGGGGCTGGGGAGTCAAGAGACCCAGTACTTC. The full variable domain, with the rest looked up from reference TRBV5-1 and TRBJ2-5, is KAGVTQTPRYLIKTRGQQVTLSCSPISGHRSVSWYQQTPGQGLQFLFEYFSETQRNKGNFPGRFSGRQFSNSRSEMNVSTLELGDSALYLCASTLGLGSQETQYFGPGTRLLVL.

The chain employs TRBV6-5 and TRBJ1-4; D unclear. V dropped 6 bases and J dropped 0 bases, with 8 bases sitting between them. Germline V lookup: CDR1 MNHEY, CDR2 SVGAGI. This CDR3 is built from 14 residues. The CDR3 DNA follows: TGTGCCAGCAGGGCAAGTACAACTAATGAAAAACTGTTTTTT. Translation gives CASRASTTNEKLFF.